What follows are 21 T cell receptor beta chains derived from one specimen sequenced in a study of cytomegalovirus exposure and HLA in healthy donors. PCR primers comprised 60 Vbeta and 13 Jbeta primers. TCRdb's table, derived via immunoSEQ multiplex PCR, lists solely in-frame clones and lacks some. The data contain approximately 160,000 clones, roughly 77% of them singletons. Sequencing used PBMCs. The receptors stem from a woman aged 40 to 50 in good health and CMV-seropositive.

This clone occurred a few times. The genes are TRBV7-9 and TRBJ1-4; D unresolved. The CDR3 is made up of 15 amino acids. The V end lost 3 bases, the J end lost 0 bases, and 8 bases lay between the germline ends. From germline, CDR1 is SEHNR and CDR2 FQNEAQ (reference sequence). The CDR3 DNA is TGTGCCAGCAGCTTCGGGATCGCAACTAATGAAAAACTGTTTTTT. Encoded protein: CASSFGIATNEKLFF.

The DNA of the CDR3 is TGTGCCAGCTCAGGGACAGGGCCACGTATATATGGCTACACCTTC. This sequence encodes CASSGTGPRIYGYTF. The chain employs TRBV7-9 and TRBJ1-2; 9 nucleotides align to TRBD1. Losses at the gene ends were 8 bases for V and 5 bases for J; bases not matched to a gene: 12. CDR3 size: 15 residues. Germline CDR1 reads SEHNR; CDR2 reads FQNEAQ (reference sequence).

This clone was observed a handful of times. This chain joins TRBV9 and TRBJ1-1, with D possibly matching TRBD1 (6 bases). Germline CDR1 and CDR2: SGDLS and YYNGEE. V gave up 4 bases and J gave up 4 bases, with 14 bases separating them. This CDR3 comprises 14 residues. As DNA, the CDR3 is TGTGCCAGCAGCCAAACACAGGGTGTCACTGAAGCTTTCTTT. This codes for CASSQTQGVTEAFF.

The chain recombines TRBV9 with TRBJ2-1; the D is unclear. This CDR3 comprises 16 residues. The germline CDR1 and CDR2 sequences are SGDLS and YYNGEE. The V and J ends lost 0 bases and 8 bases respectively, with 18 bases between them. The CDR3 DNA reads TGTGCCAGCAGCGTAGCTTCCCGAGTTAGCATGGATGAGCAGTTCTTC. Translated, it gives CASSVASRVSMDEQFF.

The V and J genes are TRBV9 and TRBJ1-1, with TRBD1 matching over 7 bases. Germline V CDR1 and CDR2: SGDLS, YYNGEE. The CDR3 covers 14 residues. The ends lost 0 bases at V and 3 bases at J; junction bases unmatched: 2. CDR3 protein: CASSVEGADTEAFF. CDR3 nucleotides: TGTGCCAGCAGCGTAGAGGGGGCAGACACTGAAGCTTTCTTT.

The rearrangement links TRBV5-6 to TRBJ2-5; D not certain. Germline values: CDR1 SGHDT, CDR2 YYEEEE. The CDR3 extends over 14 amino acids. Trimming cost V 0 bases and J 3 bases, with 9 bases left between them. This CDR3 is CASSLALIEETQYF. The CDR3 DNA reads as TGTGCCAGCAGCTTGGCCCTAATTGAAGAGACCCAGTACTTC.

The chain uses TRBV11-3 and TRBJ2-3, with 7 bases lining up with TRBD1. Germline assignment: CDR1 SGHNT and CDR2 YENEEA. This CDR3 contains 16 residues. Losses at the gene ends were 3 bases for V and 5 bases for J; bases not matched to a gene: 11. The CDR3, as DNA: TGTGCCAGCAGCTTGTTCCGACAGGGTTTGGGAGATACGCAGTATTTT. Encoded protein: CASSLFRQGLGDTQYF.

V usage is TRBV29-1 and J usage is TRBJ1-4, with D perhaps matching TRBD1 (6 bases). The CDR3 has 11 amino acids. Per the germline V gene, CDR1 is SQVTM and CDR2 is ANQGSEA. The CDR3 bases are TGCGGAGGGGGGGATAATGAAAAACTGTTTTTT. Encoded protein: CGGGDNEKLFF.

V gene TRBV19 combines with J gene TRBJ2-3, with D tentatively TRBD2 (7 bases). Germline V gene data show CDR1 as LNHDA and CDR2 as SQIVND (reference sequence). The V end lost 2 bases, the J end lost 6 bases, and 12 bases lay between the germline ends. The CDR3 runs to 14 residues. This CDR3 reads CASSISGGPDTQYF. DNA for the CDR3: TGTGCCAGTAGTATATCGGGGGGCCCCGATACGCAGTATTTT.

The chain has TRBV19 and TRBJ1-2; D might be TRBD1 (5 bases). The V gene's germline CDR1 is LNHDA and CDR2 SQIVND (reference sequence). This CDR3 is built from 16 residues. The V gene lost 5 bases and the J gene lost 2 bases, with 18 bases spanning the gap. CDR3 protein: CASSEQGNYGNYGYTF. The CDR3 nucleotides are TGTGCCAGTAGTGAGCAGGGAAATTACGGGAACTATGGCTACACCTTC.

V and J are TRBV5-1 and TRBJ2-3; D is possibly TRBD1 (6 bases). Germline V CDR1 and CDR2: SGHRS, YFSETQ. The CDR3 sequence is 15 residues long. The ends were cut back, 1 base at V and 0 bases at J, with 9 bases in the middle. In DNA, the CDR3 is TGCGCCAGCAGCTTGCAGGGGATTAGCACAGATACGCAGTATTTT. Translating gives CASSLQGISTDTQYF.

The chain carries TRBV14 and TRBJ1-1, with a weak D call TRBD1 (6 bases). Trimming left V 2 bases short and J 6 bases short, with 13 bases between. Germline V gives CDR1 SGHDN, CDR2 FVKESK. This CDR3 contains 14 residues. CDR3 region: CASSQQTGSAEAFF. CDR3 in DNA: TGTGCCAGCAGCCAACAGACAGGATCAGCTGAAGCTTTCTTT.

This chain links TRBV27 with TRBJ1-1; TRBD1 aligns across 9 bases. The germline gives CDR1 MNHEY, CDR2 SMNVEV (reference sequence). V was clipped by 5 bases and J by 4 bases; unmatched bases: 5. The CDR3 extends over 14 amino acids. CDR3 loop: CASSPQTGGTEAFF. The CDR3 DNA follows: TGTGCCAGCAGTCCCCAGACAGGGGGCACTGAAGCTTTCTTT.

This clone showed up just a few times. V gene TRBV7-9 combines with J gene TRBJ2-2; 8 bases match TRBD1. CDR3 length: 14 amino acids. Germline-derived CDR1 and CDR2 are SEHNR and FQNEAQ (reference sequence). V shed 3 bases, J shed 7 bases, and the junction held 4 bases outside the gene matches. CDR3 coding DNA: TGTGCCAGCAGCTTGGCAGGGGGCGGCGGGGAGCTGTTTTTT. This codes for CASSLAGGGGELFF.

The J gene is TRBJ1-1, the V gene TRBV6-1, with a weak D call TRBD1 (5 bases). V was shortened by 6 bases and J by 1 base, with 6 bases between the two germline ends. Germline CDR1 and CDR2: MNHNS and SASEGT. The CDR3 is made up of 12 amino acids. CDR3 amino acids: CASRTENTEAFF. The CDR3, as DNA: TGTGCCAGCAGGACAGAGAACACTGAAGCTTTCTTT.

The chain joins TRBV5-6 to TRBJ2-2; 10 nucleotides align to TRBD2. Trimming cost V 0 bases and J 5 bases; bases outside gene matches: 7. Germline CDR1 and CDR2: SGHDT and YYEEEE. CDR3 size: 17 residues. The chain's CDR3 is CASSLARSGGWTGELFF. The CDR3 nucleotides are TGTGCCAGCAGCTTGGCCCGTAGCGGGGGGTGGACCGGGGAGCTGTTTTTT.

The rearrangement uses TRBV11-3 and TRBJ2-2; TRBD2 agrees at 16 bases. Germline trimming cut 3 bases from V and 3 bases from J; bases unmatched to any gene: 1. There are 17 residues in the CDR3. Germline loops: CDR1 SGHNT, CDR2 YENEEA. For the CDR3, the DNA is TGTGCCAGCAGCTTGGGACTAGCGGGAGGGCACACCGGGGAGCTGTTTTTT. It is translated as CASSLGLAGGHTGELFF.

This clone has just one count. CDR3 DNA sequence: TGTGCCAGCAGTTACCGCCCCTCGACAGGCAATTCACCCCTCCACTTT. Translation: CASSYRPSTGNSPLHF. V usage is TRBV6-6 and J usage is TRBJ1-6, with D possibly matching TRBD1 (6 bases). CDR3 length: 16 amino acids. Germline CDR1 is MNHNY and CDR2 is SVGAGI (reference sequence). V lost 2 bases and J 7 bases, leaving 15 bases between the germline ends.

The chain joins TRBV6-1 to TRBJ1-2; D gene uncertain. The CDR3 totals 15 residues. V was pared by 7 bases and J by 3 bases, with 18 bases between. From germline, CDR1 is MNHNS and CDR2 SASEGT. The CDR3 region is CASILGEGRDYGYTF. The CDR3, as DNA: TGTGCCAGCATCCTTGGGGAGGGTAGGGACTATGGCTACACCTTC.

This clone has just a few counts. The chain uses TRBV5-1 and TRBJ2-3; 8 positions agree with TRBD1. CDR3 length: 14 residues. J lost 6 bases, V lost 4 bases, and 7 bases had no gene match. The germline V gene encodes CDR1 SGHRS and CDR2 YFSETQ. In DNA form, the CDR3 reads TGCGCCAGCAGCCCCTCGACAGGGGCCGATACGCAGTATTTT. It specifies CASSPSTGADTQYF.

The J gene is TRBJ1-5, the V gene TRBV25-1; the match to TRBD1 covers 7 bases. The germline CDR1 and CDR2 sequences are MGHDK and SYGVNS. Trimming removed 1 base from V and 2 bases from J; junction bases left unmatched: 5. The CDR3 extends over 16 amino acids. The CDR3 nucleotides read TGTGCCAGCAGTGAATCAAGGACAGGCGGCAATCAGCCCCAGCATTTT. Protein sequence: CASSESRTGGNQPQHF. The full variable domain, in which reference TRBV25-1 and TRBJ1-5 provide the parts outside the CDR3, is EADIYQTPRYLVIGTGKKITLECSQTMGHDKMYWYQQDPGMELHLIHYSYGVNSTEKGDLSSESTVSRIRTEHFPLTLESARPSHTSQYLCASSESRTGGNQPQHFGDGTRLSIL.